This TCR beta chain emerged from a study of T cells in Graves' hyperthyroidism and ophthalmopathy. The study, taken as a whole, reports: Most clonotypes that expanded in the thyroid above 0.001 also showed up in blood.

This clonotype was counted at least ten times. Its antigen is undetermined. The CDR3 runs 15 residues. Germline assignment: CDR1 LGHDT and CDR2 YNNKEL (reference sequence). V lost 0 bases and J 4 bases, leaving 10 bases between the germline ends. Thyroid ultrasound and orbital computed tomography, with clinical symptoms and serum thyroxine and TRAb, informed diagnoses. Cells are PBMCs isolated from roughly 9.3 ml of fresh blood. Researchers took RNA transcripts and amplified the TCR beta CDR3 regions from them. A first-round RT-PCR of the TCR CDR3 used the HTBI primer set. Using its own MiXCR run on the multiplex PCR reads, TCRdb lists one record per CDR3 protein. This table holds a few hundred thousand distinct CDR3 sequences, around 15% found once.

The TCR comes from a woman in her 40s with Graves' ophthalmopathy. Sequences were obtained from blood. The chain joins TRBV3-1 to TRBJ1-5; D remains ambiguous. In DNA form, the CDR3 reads TGTGCCAGCAGCCAAGATGGCCACCCGAATCAGCCCCAGCATTTT. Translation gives CASSQDGHPNQPQHF.